This entry is about one TCR beta chain. Its antigen is undetermined. The data are from a study of neurological immune-mediated disorders. Turning to the study itself: Of the multiple sclerosis patients, around 35 in total, around 31 were relapsing-remitting and 3 were secondary progressive. Study-level points and caveats: Because no CDR3 amino acid sequences were shared across subjects by expanded clones, private repertoires were suggested in all groups.

V was clipped by 6 bases and J by 4 bases; unmatched bases: 10. This CDR3 is built from 15 residues. 5'RACE with 10-nucleotide random UMIs produced the cDNA. In every sequencing run, more than 170 million TCR-beta sequences were generated from 15-18 subjects. Each CDR3 protein is one row after TCRdb ran MiXCR on the 5' RACE reads. The sample records 55,000 to 65,000 distinct CDR3 sequences, about 4% being singletons. Sample: PBMCs. This sequence originates from a woman aged 45-59 years with multiple sclerosis. The chain employs TRBV12-3 or TRBV12-4 and TRBJ2-7; 9 positions agree with TRBD2. CDR3 region: CASSSSGTHRYEQYF. Here the CDR3 DNA reads TGTGCCAGCAGCTCTAGCGGGACGCACCGATACGAGCAGTACTTC.